This TCR beta chain was identified during a study of T cell responses to AZD1222 COVID-19 vaccine. General study points: Just a handful of AZD1222 recipients were seropositive at baseline. Distributed over spike, vaccine-associated CD4 TCRs predominated at 160-218 and 743-854. The peak T cell response came first, and repertoires were sampled only after it.

TCRdb's copy holds only in-frame clones and misses some; the assay was immunoSEQ multiplex PCR. The sample yields around 100,000 clones, over 90% seen once. A remark on this clone: Its antigen is unidentified.

Trimming removed 5 bases at V and 5 bases at J, with 15 bases between. Germline V CDR1 and CDR2: SGHTA, FQGNSA. CDR3 length: 14 amino acids. The TCR originated in an adult in good health. The rearrangement uses TRBV7-2 and TRBJ2-5; D remains ambiguous. Here the sequenced sample was peripheral blood, taken on day 0 of AZD1222 vaccination. The CDR3 reads CASSPRWVDETQYF. DNA of the CDR3: TGTGCCAGCAGCCCGCGCTGGGTGGACGAGACCCAGTACTTC.